Listed below are T cell receptor beta chains from one sample, sequenced in a study of cytomegalovirus exposure and HLA in healthy donors. TCRdb's table, derived via immunoSEQ multiplex PCR, lists solely in-frame clones and lacks some. The table records about 160,000 clones, around 74% of them present only once. Sequenced sample: PBMCs. The receptors here all came from a woman aged 25 to 39 in good health and CMV-seronegative. Both conserved end residues are part of each CDR3. The D gene is left open where the match is weak. Clone size, where shown, is once, few, many, or a class for clones that have expanded.

V gene: TRBV5-4; D gene: TRBD2; J gene: TRBJ2-2; clone size: NA; CDR3 DNA: TGTGCCAGCAGCACCGGCGGGGGGGCCCCCGGGGAGCTGTTTTTT; CDR3 protein: CASSTGGGAPGELFF
V gene: TRBV10-3; D gene: NA; J gene: TRBJ1-4; clone size: NA; CDR3 DNA: TGTGCCATCAGTGACTCCCCCGGGGTCCCGGATGAAAAACTGTTTTTT; CDR3 protein: CAISDSPGVPDEKLFF
V gene: TRBV19; D gene: TRBD1; J gene: TRBJ2-7; clone size: NA; CDR3 DNA: TGTGCCAGTAGCCCTCGGACAGGGCGCGAGCAGTACTTC; CDR3 protein: CASSPRTGREQYF
V gene: TRBV5-4; D gene: NA; J gene: TRBJ2-2; clone size: NA; CDR3 DNA: TGTGCCAGCAGCTTGGTTTCAGGGAACACCGGGGAGCTGTTTTTT; CDR3 protein: CASSLVSGNTGELFF
V gene: TRBV27; D gene: TRBD1; J gene: TRBJ2-2; clone size: NA; CDR3 DNA: TGTGCCAGCAACGGCAGGGGGACCCAGGGGGAGCTGTTTTTT; CDR3 protein: CASNGRGTQGELFF
V gene: TRBV5-1; D gene: TRBD1; J gene: TRBJ2-7; clone size: NA; CDR3 DNA: TGCGCCAGCAGCTTGATTTCAGGGGGCCGAGGCGAGCAGTACTTC; CDR3 protein: CASSLISGGRGEQYF
V gene: TRBV9; D gene: NA; J gene: TRBJ2-7; clone size: NA; CDR3 DNA: TGTGCCAGCAGCGTAGGACCGGGTGGCTACGAGCAGTACTTC; CDR3 protein: CASSVGPGGYEQYF
V gene: TRBV5-4; D gene: TRBD1; J gene: TRBJ2-7; clone size: few; CDR3 DNA: TGTGCCAGCAGCTTGGACAGGGGACCCTACGAGCAGTACTTC; CDR3 protein: CASSLDRGPYEQYF
V gene: TRBV6-5; D gene: NA; J gene: TRBJ1-1; clone size: NA; CDR3 DNA: TGTGCCAGCAGTTACCTGGGGGGGAACACTGAAGCTTTCTTT; CDR3 protein: CASSYLGGNTEAFF
V gene: TRBV6-5; D gene: TRBD1; J gene: TRBJ2-5; clone size: NA; CDR3 DNA: TGTGCCAGCAGGACAGGGGGATCAGAGACCCAGTACTTC; CDR3 protein: CASRTGGSETQYF
V gene: TRBV6-1; D gene: NA; J gene: TRBJ1-2; clone size: NA; CDR3 DNA: TGTGCCAGCAGTGAAGCCCTAGCAATAGGCTACACCTTC; CDR3 protein: CASSEALAIGYTF
V gene: TRBV9; D gene: NA; J gene: TRBJ2-3; clone size: NA; CDR3 DNA: TGTGCCAGCAGCGTAGGAGGGGATACGCAGTATTTT; CDR3 protein: CASSVGGDTQYF
V gene: TRBV19; D gene: TRBD1; J gene: TRBJ1-2; clone size: once; CDR3 DNA: TGTGCCAGTCATTCAAAGGACAGGGGAGACTATGGCTACACCTTC; CDR3 protein: CASHSKDRGDYGYTF
V gene: TRBV15; D gene: NA; J gene: TRBJ1-4; clone size: NA; CDR3 DNA: TGTGCCACCAGCAGACTAGGGGAGGGGTTCCGTAATGAAAAACTGTTTTTT; CDR3 protein: CATSRLGEGFRNEKLFF
V gene: TRBV10-2; D gene: NA; J gene: TRBJ1-6; clone size: few; CDR3 DNA: TGCGCCAGCAGTGACACGCAGGGAACTATCAATTCACCCCTCCACTTT; CDR3 protein: CASSDTQGTINSPLHF
V gene: TRBV2; D gene: NA; J gene: TRBJ1-4; clone size: once; CDR3 DNA: TGTGCCAGCAATCTCAGGGCCGAAGAAAAACTGTTTTTT; CDR3 protein: CASNLRAEEKLFF
V gene: TRBV30; D gene: TRBD1; J gene: TRBJ2-7; clone size: NA; CDR3 DNA: TGTGCCTGGACTAACAGGGGCCAACTACTCACCGGGCAGTACTTC; CDR3 protein: CAWTNRGQLLTGQYF
V gene: TRBV5-4; D gene: NA; J gene: TRBJ2-5; clone size: NA; CDR3 DNA: TGTGCCAGCAGCTTGGGAGGGACTACAGGGGAGACCCAGTACTTC; CDR3 protein: CASSLGGTTGETQYF
V gene: TRBV10-3; D gene: TRBD1; J gene: TRBJ1-6; clone size: NA; CDR3 DNA: TGTGCCATCAGTGAGTCTGACAGGGACAATTCACCCCTCCACTTT; CDR3 protein: CAISESDRDNSPLHF
V gene: TRBV7-9; D gene: NA; J gene: TRBJ2-7; clone size: NA; CDR3 DNA: TGTGCCAGCAGCTCGCCGGGCTACGAGCAGTACTTC; CDR3 protein: CASSSPGYEQYF
V gene: TRBV30; D gene: NA; J gene: TRBJ1-1; clone size: NA; CDR3 DNA: TGTGCCTGGAAGCGGGGGACTGAAGCTTTCTTT; CDR3 protein: CAWKRGTEAFF
V gene: TRBV5-1; D gene: TRBD2; J gene: TRBJ2-1; clone size: NA; CDR3 DNA: TGCGCCAGCAGCCCGTTGTCCGGGACTAGCGGGCTAGGCTCCTACAATGAGCAGTTCTTC; CDR3 protein: CASSPLSGTSGLGSYNEQFF
V gene: TRBV7-2; D gene: NA; J gene: TRBJ1-1; clone size: NA; CDR3 DNA: TGTGCCAGCAGCCTGGGCCCCTTGAACACTGAAGCTTTCTTT; CDR3 protein: CASSLGPLNTEAFF
V gene: TRBV5-1; D gene: TRBD1; J gene: TRBJ1-3; clone size: NA; CDR3 DNA: TGCGCCAGCAGCCAAACAGGGGGTGGAAACACCATATATTTT; CDR3 protein: CASSQTGGGNTIYF
V gene: TRBV11-2; D gene: NA; J gene: TRBJ1-4; clone size: NA; CDR3 DNA: TGTGCCAGCAGCTTGGGGACATCGCGAAACGGCGAAAAACTGTTTTTT; CDR3 protein: CASSLGTSRNGEKLFF
V gene: TRBV5-1; D gene: TRBD2; J gene: TRBJ2-5; clone size: NA; CDR3 DNA: TGCGCCAGCAGCCCACGGGGGGGCGGTGAGACCCAGTACTTC; CDR3 protein: CASSPRGGGETQYF
V gene: TRBV30; D gene: NA; J gene: TRBJ2-7; clone size: NA; CDR3 DNA: TGTGCCTGGAGTGCCGGCACCGGGGCAGGGGAGAACTTC; CDR3 protein: CAWSAGTGAGENF
V gene: TRBV30; D gene: TRBD2; J gene: TRBJ2-1; clone size: NA; CDR3 DNA: TGTGCCTGGAAAGGGCGGGGGGCTACCTACAATGAGCAGTTCTTC; CDR3 protein: CAWKGRGATYNEQFF